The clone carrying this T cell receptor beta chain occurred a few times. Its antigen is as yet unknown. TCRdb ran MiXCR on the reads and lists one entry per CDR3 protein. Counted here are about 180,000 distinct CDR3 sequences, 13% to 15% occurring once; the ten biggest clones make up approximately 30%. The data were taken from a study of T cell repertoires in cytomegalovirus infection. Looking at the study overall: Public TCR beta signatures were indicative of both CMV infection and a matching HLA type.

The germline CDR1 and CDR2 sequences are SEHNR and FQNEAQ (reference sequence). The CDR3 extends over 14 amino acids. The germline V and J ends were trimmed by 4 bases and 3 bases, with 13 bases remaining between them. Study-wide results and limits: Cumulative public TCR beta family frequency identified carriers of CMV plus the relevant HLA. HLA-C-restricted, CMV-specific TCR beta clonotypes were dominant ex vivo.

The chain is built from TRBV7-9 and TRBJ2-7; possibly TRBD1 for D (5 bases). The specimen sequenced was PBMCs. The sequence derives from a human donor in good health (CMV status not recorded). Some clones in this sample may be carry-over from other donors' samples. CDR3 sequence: CASSSNDRFYEQYF. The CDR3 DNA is TGTGCCAGCAGCTCTAATGACAGATTCTACGAGCAGTACTTC.